The rows below give T cell receptor beta chains drawn from one sample of a study of beta chain features in type 1 diabetes. Using immunoSEQ multiplex PCR, the repertoire was profiled, and TCRdb retains in-frame clones only, with some absent. The sample records roughly 400,000 clones, 11% to 15% being singletons. Sequenced input: naive CD4+ T cells from blood. The receptor set was obtained from a man younger than 45 in good health. Both conserved end residues are part of each CDR3. Fields, in order: clone size, CDR3 length, J gene, V gene, D gene, CDR3 DNA, CDR3 protein. A D gene is named only where the DNA matches it firmly. Clone size, where shown, is once, few, many, or a class for clones that have expanded.

>NA|14|TRBJ2-5|TRBV15|NA
TGTGCCACCAGCAGTGATCTAGCTTTAGAGACCCAGTACTTC
CATSSDLALETQYF
>NA|17|TRBJ2-5|TRBV18|NA
TGTGCCAGCTCACCACTTCCTGGCAACGACGACTTCGAGACCCAGTACTTC
CASSPLPGNDDFETQYF
>few|12|TRBJ1-3|TRBV30|NA
TGTGCCTGGAGTCCACGGACAGATGCCATATATTTT
CAWSPRTDAIYF
>NA|13|TRBJ2-3|TRBV7-9|NA
TGTGCCAGCAGCCCCGGGCAAGCTGGCACGCAGTATTTT
CASSPGQAGTQYF
>few|13|TRBJ2-7|TRBV5-1|TRBD1
TGCGCCAGCAGCTTGAGACAGGGAAACGAGCAGTACTTC
CASSLRQGNEQYF
>NA|16|TRBJ2-1|TRBV11-2|NA
TGTGCCAGCAGCTCTTGGGCCAGAAGCTCCTACAATGAGCAGTTCTTC
CASSSWARSSYNEQFF
>NA|14|TRBJ2-7|TRBV5-6|NA
TGTGCCAGCAGCCCCGGGCCGAAAGAACGCGAGCAGTACTTC
CASSPGPKEREQYF
>few|15|TRBJ1-1|TRBV5-1|NA
TGCGCCAGCAGCCGGGAACAGGGCCACTCCACTGAAGCTTTCTTT
CASSREQGHSTEAFF
>NA|14|TRBJ1-4|TRBV2|NA
TGTGCCAGCAGTTCTCAGGGGAACGGGGAAAAACTGTTTTTT
CASSSQGNGEKLFF
>few|17|TRBJ2-3|TRBV11-2|NA
TGTGCCAGCAGCTTAATCCGGGGACACCCGAGCACAGATACGCAGTATTTT
CASSLIRGHPSTDTQYF
>NA|14|TRBJ2-6|TRBV6-6|NA
TGTGCCAGCATGGGGTCGGGAGGGGCCAACGTCCTGACTTTC
CASMGSGGANVLTF
>few|13|TRBJ2-1|TRBV29-1|TRBD1
TGCAGCGTCCACAGGGGAACCTACAATGAGCAGTTCTTC
CSVHRGTYNEQFF
>many|15|TRBJ2-4|TRBV7-2|NA
TGTGCCAGCAGCTTAGCGGCACCGAGGGGAAACATTCAGTACTTC
CASSLAAPRGNIQYF
>NA|14|TRBJ2-5|TRBV10-3|NA
TGTGCCATCAGGCCGGGACTTAACCAAGAGACCCAGTACTTC
CAIRPGLNQETQYF
>few|15|TRBJ1-5|TRBV28|NA
TGTGCCAGCAGTCCTTCCTCCGATCCAAATCAGCCCCAGCATTTT
CASSPSSDPNQPQHF
>NA|16|TRBJ2-3|TRBV4-3|NA
TGCGCCAGCAGCCAAGCAGGGCTTGCACCCACGAATACGCAGTATTTT
CASSQAGLAPTNTQYF
>NA|12|TRBJ2-2|TRBV5-4|NA
TGTGCCAGCAGGATGGACACCGGGGTGCTGTTTTTT
CASRMDTGVLFF
>few|14|TRBJ1-1|TRBV5-1|NA
TGCGCCAGCAGACCGATGCCCGGTGGAAATGAAGCTTTCTTT
CASRPMPGGNEAFF
>few|14|TRBJ1-1|TRBV7-9|NA
TGTGCCAGCAGCCTCAGGGCGACGGACACTGAAGCTTTCTTT
CASSLRATDTEAFF
>NA|12|TRBJ1-6|TRBV12-5|NA
TGTGCTAGTGGTTTGATGAATTCACCCCTCCACTTT
CASGLMNSPLHF
>few|16|TRBJ1-4|TRBV25-1|NA
TGTGCCAGCAGTGAATCCCGAATAGCAACTAATGAAAAACTGTTTTTT
CASSESRIATNEKLFF
>few|17|TRBJ1-2|TRBV18|NA
TGTGCCAGCTCACCACCCGTCGCCAGAGGCCGGAACTATGGCTACACCTTC
CASSPPVARGRNYGYTF
>NA|15|TRBJ2-1|TRBV5-1|TRBD1
TGCGCCAGCCGGATGACAGGGGGCTTCAACAATGAGCAGTTCTTC
CASRMTGGFNNEQFF
>NA|12|TRBJ1-4|TRBV29-1|NA
TGCAGCGTTGCTGCAACTAATGAAAAACTGTTTTTT
CSVAATNEKLFF
>few|17|TRBJ1-4|TRBV5-8|TRBD1
TGTGCCAGCAGTTCTGTGACAGGGGTGATTGCGAATGAAAAACTGTTTTTT
CASSSVTGVIANEKLFF
>NA|15|TRBJ2-1|TRBV7-2|NA
TGTGCCAGCAGCTTAGCGATCATCTCCTACAATGAGCAGTTCTTC
CASSLAIISYNEQFF
>NA|13|TRBJ2-4|TRBV19|NA
TGTGCCAGTACCGCGGGACAGAAAAACATTCAGTACTTC
CASTAGQKNIQYF
>NA|15|TRBJ2-5|TRBV4-1|TRBD1
TGCGCCAGCAGCCACCGACAGGGGAACGAGGAGACCCAGTACTTC
CASSHRQGNEETQYF
>NA|10|TRBJ2-5|TRBV29-1|NA
TGCAGCGTGACCAGAGAGACCCAGTACTTC
CSVTRETQYF
>NA|14|TRBJ2-1|TRBV9|TRBD2
TGTGCCAGCAGCTCGAGCGGGACCTACAATGAGCAGTTCTTC
CASSSSGTYNEQFF
>NA|13|TRBJ1-2|TRBV6-1|NA
TGTGCCAGCAAGATGTCCACATACTATGGCTACACCTTC
CASKMSTYYGYTF
>NA|16|TRBJ2-5|TRBV10-3|TRBD2
TGTGCCATCAGAACCTCGACTAGCGGGAGTAAAGAGACCCAGTACTTC
CAIRTSTSGSKETQYF
>few|14|TRBJ2-5|TRBV29-1|NA
TGCAGCGCCCGTAGTACCAGGCTCCAAGAGACCCAGTACTTC
CSARSTRLQETQYF
>NA|14|TRBJ1-1|TRBV7-2|NA
TGTGCCAGCAGCTCGCAGGGTACGAACACTGAAGCTTTCTTT
CASSSQGTNTEAFF
>NA|16|TRBJ2-3|TRBV11-3|TRBD2
TGTGCCAGCAACCCTCCGGGGACTAGCTTCACAGATACGCAGTATTTT
CASNPPGTSFTDTQYF
>NA|11|TRBJ2-1|TRBV23-1|NA
TGCGCCAGCAGTCATTCCAGTGGGCAGTTCTTC
CASSHSSGQFF
>NA|15|TRBJ2-1|TRBV29-1|TRBD2
TGCAGCGTGTGGCTAGCGGCGGGGGGCTTTAATGAGCAGTTCTTC
CSVWLAAGGFNEQFF
>NA|13|TRBJ2-5|TRBV4-3|TRBD2
TGCGCCAGCAGCCAAGATATGAGCGGGGGGCAGTACTTC
CASSQDMSGGQYF
>few|11|TRBJ2-1|TRBV10-3|TRBD2
TGTGCCACAAGGACTAGGAACGAGCAGTTCTTC
CATRTRNEQFF
>NA|14|TRBJ2-4|TRBV7-2|NA
TGTGCCAGCAGCTTGACGGGAGCCAAAAACATTCAGTACTTC
CASSLTGAKNIQYF
>few|11|TRBJ2-5|TRBV20-1|NA
TGCAGTGCTAGACCGGGGGAGACCCAGTACTTC
CSARPGETQYF
>NA|13|TRBJ2-6|TRBV23-1|NA
TGCGCCAGCGAGGTTTGTGGGGCCAACGTCCTGACTTTC
CASEVCGANVLTF
>few|14|TRBJ1-6|TRBV2|TRBD1
TGTGCCAGCAGTTTAGACAGGGAGTCATCACCCCTCCACTTT
CASSLDRESSPLHF
>few|16|TRBJ2-3|TRBV7-2|TRBD2
TGTGCCAGCCGGCGGGGTAGCGGGAGGGGCACAGATACGCAGTATTTT
CASRRGSGRGTDTQYF
>NA|14|TRBJ1-2|TRBV29-1|NA
TGCAGCGTTGAAGTCTCAACAGGGTGGAATGGCTACACCTTC
CSVEVSTGWNGYTF
>NA|10|TRBJ1-1|TRBV20-1|TRBD1
TGCAGTGCTATCGGGACAGGGGCTTTCTTT
CSAIGTGAFF
>few|18|TRBJ2-1|TRBV10-3|NA
TGTGCCATCAGTGAGTCGCTAGCCGGAGCTAACCTTTACAATGAGCAGTTCTTC
CAISESLAGANLYNEQFF
>few|17|TRBJ1-6|TRBV4-3|NA
TGCGCCAGCAGCCAAGAACTGGGGCGTGTAGGTAATTCACCCCTCCACTTT
CASSQELGRVGNSPLHF
>NA|15|TRBJ2-3|TRBV7-6|TRBD1
TGTGCCAGCAGCTCCGGGACAGGGAAAACAGATACGCAGTATTTT
CASSSGTGKTDTQYF
>NA|16|TRBJ2-3|TRBV7-2|TRBD2
TGTGCCAGCAGCTCCCTAGGACTAGCGGGAGAGGATACGCAGTATTTT
CASSSLGLAGEDTQYF
>few|12|TRBJ2-2|TRBV18|NA
TGTGCCAGCTCACCACTCCTCCGGGAGCTGTTTTTT
CASSPLLRELFF
>NA|13|TRBJ2-5|TRBV5-4|TRBD1
TGTGCCAGCAGCTTAACAGGGGAAGAGACCCAGTACTTC
CASSLTGEETQYF
>few|13|TRBJ2-3|TRBV11-1|NA
TGTGCCAGCAGCATGATCGTGACAGATACGCAGTATTTT
CASSMIVTDTQYF
>few|12|TRBJ2-7|TRBV18|NA
TGTGCCAGCTCACCACCGGGAGACGAGCAGTACTTC
CASSPPGDEQYF
>NA|12|TRBJ1-2|TRBV10-3|NA
TGTGCCATCAGCGAACCCAGGTCTGGCTACACCTTC
CAISEPRSGYTF
>NA|14|TRBJ2-1|TRBV11-3|NA
TGTGCCAGCAGCTTAGGGCACCGGGCCAATGAGCAGTTCTTC
CASSLGHRANEQFF